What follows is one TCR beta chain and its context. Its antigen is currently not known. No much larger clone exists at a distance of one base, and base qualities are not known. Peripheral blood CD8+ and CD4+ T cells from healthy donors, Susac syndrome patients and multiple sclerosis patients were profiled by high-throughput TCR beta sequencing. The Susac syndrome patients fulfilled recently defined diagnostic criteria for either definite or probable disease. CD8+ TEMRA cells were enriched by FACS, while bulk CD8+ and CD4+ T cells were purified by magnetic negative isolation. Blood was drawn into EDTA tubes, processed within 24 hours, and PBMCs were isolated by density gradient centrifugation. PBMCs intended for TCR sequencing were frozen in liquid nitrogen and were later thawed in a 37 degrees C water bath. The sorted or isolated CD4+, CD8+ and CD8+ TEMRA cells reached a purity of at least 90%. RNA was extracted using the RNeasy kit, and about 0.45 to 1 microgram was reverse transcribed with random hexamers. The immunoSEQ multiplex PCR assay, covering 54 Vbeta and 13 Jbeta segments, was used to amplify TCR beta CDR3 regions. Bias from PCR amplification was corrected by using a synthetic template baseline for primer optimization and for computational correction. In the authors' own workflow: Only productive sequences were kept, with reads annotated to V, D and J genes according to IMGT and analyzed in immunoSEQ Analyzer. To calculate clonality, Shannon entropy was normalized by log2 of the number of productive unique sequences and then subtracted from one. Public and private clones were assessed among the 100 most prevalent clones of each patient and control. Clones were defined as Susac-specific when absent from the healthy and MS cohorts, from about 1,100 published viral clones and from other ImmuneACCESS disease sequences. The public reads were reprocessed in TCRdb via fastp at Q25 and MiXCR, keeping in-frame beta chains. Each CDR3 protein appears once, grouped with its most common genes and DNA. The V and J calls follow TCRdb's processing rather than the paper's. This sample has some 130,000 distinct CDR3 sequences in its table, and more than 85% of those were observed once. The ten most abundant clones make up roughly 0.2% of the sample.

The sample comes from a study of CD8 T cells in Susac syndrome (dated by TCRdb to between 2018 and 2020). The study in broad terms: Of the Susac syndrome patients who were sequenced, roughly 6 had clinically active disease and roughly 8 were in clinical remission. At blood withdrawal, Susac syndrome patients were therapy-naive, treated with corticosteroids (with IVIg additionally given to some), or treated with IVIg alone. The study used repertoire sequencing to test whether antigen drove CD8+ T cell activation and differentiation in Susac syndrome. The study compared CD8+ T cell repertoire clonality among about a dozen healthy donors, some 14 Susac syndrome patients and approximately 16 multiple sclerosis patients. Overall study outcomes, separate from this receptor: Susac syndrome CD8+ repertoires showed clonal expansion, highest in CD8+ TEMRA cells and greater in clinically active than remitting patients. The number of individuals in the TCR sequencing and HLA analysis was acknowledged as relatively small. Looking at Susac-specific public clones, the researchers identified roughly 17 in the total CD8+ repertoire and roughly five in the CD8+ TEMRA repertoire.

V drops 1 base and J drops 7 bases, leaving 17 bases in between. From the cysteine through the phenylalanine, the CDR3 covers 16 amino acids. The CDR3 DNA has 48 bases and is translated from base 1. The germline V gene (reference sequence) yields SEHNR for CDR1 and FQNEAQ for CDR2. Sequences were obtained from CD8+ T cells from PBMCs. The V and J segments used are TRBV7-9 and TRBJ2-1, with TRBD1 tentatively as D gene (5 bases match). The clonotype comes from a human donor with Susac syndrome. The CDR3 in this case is CASSLVLGARLNEQFF. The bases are TGTGCCAGCAGCTTAGTCCTAGGGGCGCGGTTGAATGAGCAGTTCTTC.